This TCR beta chain derives from a study of blood T cell repertoires in COVID-19. Study-wide context: Donors in the United States, Italy and Spain gave samples during acute or convalescent COVID-19.

Sequenced by immunoSEQ multiplex PCR; TCRdb stores in-frame clones only, minus some. Of approximately 270,000 clones in the sample, 70% to 90% were seen once. Participant reports of clinical history set cohort assignment. The specimen sequenced was PBMCs or T cells enriched from blood (not recorded which). The sequence was collected from a woman aged 45-65 years who had recovered from COVID-19.

The CDR3 sequence is CASSLDPRTSGNQETQYF. For the CDR3, the DNA is TGTGCCAGCAGCTTAGACCCAAGGACTAGCGGGAACCAAGAGACCCAGTACTTC. The V gene is TRBV7-6, the J gene TRBJ2-5; 12 nucleotides line up with TRBD2. Germline V gene lookup returns CDR1 SGHVS and CDR2 FNYEAQ. Trimming took 1 base from V and 0 from J; bases not matched to a gene: 6. CDR3 length: 18 residues.